The clone carrying this T cell receptor (beta chain) was seen only a few times. The sample comes from a study of blood T cell repertoires in COVID-19. Original processing notes: Amplified reference gene primers provided the basis for estimating nucleated cell counts. Libraries were prepared by immunoSEQ multiplex PCR; TCRdb keeps only in-frame clonotypes and omits some of them. The DNA was the basis for D and trimming; V, J and clone size are from that table. The table lists about 200,000 clones, 89% of them singletons. CDR3 size: 15 residues. V trimming: 4 bases; J trimming: 2 bases; junction bases outside the gene matches: 5. Germline values: CDR1 MGHRA, CDR2 YSYEKL.

The V gene is TRBV4-1, the J gene TRBJ1-5; 7 nucleotides align to TRBD1. What was sequenced was PBMCs or T cells enriched from blood (not recorded which). The sequence came from a woman between 18 and 30 years old who had recovered from COVID-19. CDR3 residues: CASSRGTGGNQPQHF. CDR3 DNA: TGCGCCAGCAGCCGTGGAACAGGGGGCAATCAGCCCCAGCATTTT.